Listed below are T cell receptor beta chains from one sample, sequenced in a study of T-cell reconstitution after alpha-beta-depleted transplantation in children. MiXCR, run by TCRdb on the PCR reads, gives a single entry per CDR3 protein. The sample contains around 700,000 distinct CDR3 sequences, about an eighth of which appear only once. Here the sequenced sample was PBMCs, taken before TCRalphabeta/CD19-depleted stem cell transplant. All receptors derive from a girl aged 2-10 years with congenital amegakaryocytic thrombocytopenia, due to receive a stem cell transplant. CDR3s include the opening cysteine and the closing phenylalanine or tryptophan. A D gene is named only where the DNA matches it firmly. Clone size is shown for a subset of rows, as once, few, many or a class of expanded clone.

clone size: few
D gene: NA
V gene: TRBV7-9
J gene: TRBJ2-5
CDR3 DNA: TGTGCCAGCAGGCAGAACAGGTTTGGGAGAGAGACCCAGTACTTC
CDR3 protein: CASRQNRFGRETQYF

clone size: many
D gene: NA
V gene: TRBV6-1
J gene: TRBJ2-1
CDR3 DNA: TGTGCCAGCACCCTTCACGCGAAGTCCTACAATGAGCAGTTCTTC
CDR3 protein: CASTLHAKSYNEQFF

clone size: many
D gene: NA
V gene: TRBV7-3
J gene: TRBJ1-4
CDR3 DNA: TGTGCCAGCAGCTTACGACAGGCAACTAATGAAAAACTGTTTTTT
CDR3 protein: CASSLRQATNEKLFF

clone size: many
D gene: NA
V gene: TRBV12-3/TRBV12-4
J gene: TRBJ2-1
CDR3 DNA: TGTGCCAGCAGTCGATCTCGGGCCGGGGAGCAGTTCTTC
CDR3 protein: CASSRSRAGEQFF

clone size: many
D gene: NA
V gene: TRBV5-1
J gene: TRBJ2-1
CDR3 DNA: TGCGCCAGCAGCTTTACTTCCCGGAGCTCCTACAATGAGCAGTTCTTC
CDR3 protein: CASSFTSRSSYNEQFF

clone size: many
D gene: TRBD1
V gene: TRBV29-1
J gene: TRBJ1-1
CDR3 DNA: TGCAGCGTTGGGGTCAGGGGGCGCCGGACTGAAGCTTTCTTT
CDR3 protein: CSVGVRGRRTEAFF

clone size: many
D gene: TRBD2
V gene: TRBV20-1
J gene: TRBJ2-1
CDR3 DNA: TGCAGTGCTAGTGGGACTAGCTATCATGAGCAGTTCTTC
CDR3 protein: CSASGTSYHEQFF

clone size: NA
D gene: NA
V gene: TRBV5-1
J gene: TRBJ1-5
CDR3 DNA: TGCGCCAGCAGCTTGGGGCCTACGGGGAGCAATCAGCCCCAGCATTTT
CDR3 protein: CASSLGPTGSNQPQHF

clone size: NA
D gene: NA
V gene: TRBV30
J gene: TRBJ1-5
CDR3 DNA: TGTGCCTGGAATGCAGGAGCAGGAAGTCAGCCCCAGCATTTT
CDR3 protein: CAWNAGAGSQPQHF

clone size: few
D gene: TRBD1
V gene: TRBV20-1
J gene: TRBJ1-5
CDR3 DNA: TGCAGTGCTATTGCCGCGGACAGGGACAATCAGCCCCAGCATTTT
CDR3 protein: CSAIAADRDNQPQHF

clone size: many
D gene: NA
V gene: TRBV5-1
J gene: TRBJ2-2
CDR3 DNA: TGCGCCAGCAGCCCCTTGGTGGATACGACTGGGGAGCTGTTTTTT
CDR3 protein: CASSPLVDTTGELFF

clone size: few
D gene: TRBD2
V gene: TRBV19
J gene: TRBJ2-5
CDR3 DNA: TGTGCCAGTAGTAAGGGGTTGTGGACTAGTATCCAAGAGACCCAGTACTTC
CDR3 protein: CASSKGLWTSIQETQYF

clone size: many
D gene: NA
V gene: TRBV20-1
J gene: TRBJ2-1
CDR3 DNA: TGCAGTGCTAGTCTGACAGCGTCTTACAATGAGCAGTTCTTC
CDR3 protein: CSASLTASYNEQFF

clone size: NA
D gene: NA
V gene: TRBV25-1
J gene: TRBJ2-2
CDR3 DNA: TGTGCCAGCAGTGAAGACTCATCGAACACCGGGGAGCTGTTTTTT
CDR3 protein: CASSEDSSNTGELFF

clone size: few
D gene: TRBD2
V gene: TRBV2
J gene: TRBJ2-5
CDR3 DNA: TGTGCCAGCAGGGGACTAGCGGGAGCAGAAGAGACCCAGTACTTC
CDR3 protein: CASRGLAGAEETQYF

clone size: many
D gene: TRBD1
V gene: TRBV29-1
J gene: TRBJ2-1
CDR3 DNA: TGCAGCGTAACTCTGACAGGGTCCCGCTCCAATGAGCAGTTCTTC
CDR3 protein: CSVTLTGSRSNEQFF

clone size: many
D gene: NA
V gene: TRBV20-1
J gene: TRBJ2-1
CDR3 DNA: TGCAGTGCTAGAGGGCGGGGTCTATACAATGAGCAGTTCTTC
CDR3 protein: CSARGRGLYNEQFF

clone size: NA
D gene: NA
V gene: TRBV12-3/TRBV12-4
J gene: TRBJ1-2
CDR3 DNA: TGTGCCATCCAGAATTTCTATGGCTACACCTTC
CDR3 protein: CAIQNFYGYTF

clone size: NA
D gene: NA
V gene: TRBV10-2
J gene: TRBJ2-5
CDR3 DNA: TGCGCCAGCATCAGCGGGTGGTCCCAAGAGACCCAGTACTTC
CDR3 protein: CASISGWSQETQYF

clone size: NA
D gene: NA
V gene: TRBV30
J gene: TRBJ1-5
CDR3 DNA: TGTGCCTGGAGTGTATACGGGCTCGGCCTCAATCAGCCCCAGCATTTT
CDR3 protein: CAWSVYGLGLNQPQHF

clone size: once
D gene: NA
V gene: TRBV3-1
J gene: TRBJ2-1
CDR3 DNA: TGTGCCAGCAGCCAAGGCCTTTTGCCGGAGCCTGGCTACAATGAGCAGTTCTTC
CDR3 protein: CASSQGLLPEPGYNEQFF

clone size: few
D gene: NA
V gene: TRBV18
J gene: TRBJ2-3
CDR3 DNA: TGTGCCAGCTCACTGGGGACCGAAGATACGCAGTATTTT
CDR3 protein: CASSLGTEDTQYF

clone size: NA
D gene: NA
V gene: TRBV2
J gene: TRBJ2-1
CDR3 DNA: TGTGCCAGCAGTCATCGACTGGGAACAGGGAATGAGCAGTTCTTC
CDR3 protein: CASSHRLGTGNEQFF

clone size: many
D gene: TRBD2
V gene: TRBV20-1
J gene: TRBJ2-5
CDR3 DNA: TGCAGTGCTAGAGATGGGAAGACTAGCGGGCCGCAAGAGACCCAGTACTTC
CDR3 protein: CSARDGKTSGPQETQYF

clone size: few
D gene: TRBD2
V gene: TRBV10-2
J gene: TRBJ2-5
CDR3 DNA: TGCGCCAGCAGTGAGATAGCGGGAGGGCCCCGCCAAGAGACCCAGTACTTC
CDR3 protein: CASSEIAGGPRQETQYF

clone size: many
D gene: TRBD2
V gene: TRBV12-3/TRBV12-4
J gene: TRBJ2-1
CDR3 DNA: TGTGCCAGCAGCTTCAGTAGCGGGAGACTCTCCTACAATGAGCAGTTCTTC
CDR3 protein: CASSFSSGRLSYNEQFF

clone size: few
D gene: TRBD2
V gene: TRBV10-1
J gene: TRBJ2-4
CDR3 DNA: TGCGCCAGCAGTGAGTCTCTGCTAGCGGGAGCCAAAAACATTCAGTACTTC
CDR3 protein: CASSESLLAGAKNIQYF

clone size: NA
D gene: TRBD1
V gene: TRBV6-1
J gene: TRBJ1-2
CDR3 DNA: TGTGCCAGCAGTGAGGACAGGGGAGGAGGCTACACCTTC
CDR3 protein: CASSEDRGGGYTF